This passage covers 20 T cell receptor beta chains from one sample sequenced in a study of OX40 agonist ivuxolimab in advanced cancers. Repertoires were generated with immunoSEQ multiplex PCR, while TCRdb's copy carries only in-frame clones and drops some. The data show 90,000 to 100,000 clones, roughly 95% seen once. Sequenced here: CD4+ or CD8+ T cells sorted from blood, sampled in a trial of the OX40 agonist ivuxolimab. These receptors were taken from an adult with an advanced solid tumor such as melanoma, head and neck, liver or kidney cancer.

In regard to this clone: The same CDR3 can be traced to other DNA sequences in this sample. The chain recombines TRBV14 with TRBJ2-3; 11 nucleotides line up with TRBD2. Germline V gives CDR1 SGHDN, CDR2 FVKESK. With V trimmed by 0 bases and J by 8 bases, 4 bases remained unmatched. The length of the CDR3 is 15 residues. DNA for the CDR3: TGTGCCAGCAGCCAAGATTGGACTAGCGGGTCTACGCAGTATTTT. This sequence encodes CASSQDWTSGSTQYF.

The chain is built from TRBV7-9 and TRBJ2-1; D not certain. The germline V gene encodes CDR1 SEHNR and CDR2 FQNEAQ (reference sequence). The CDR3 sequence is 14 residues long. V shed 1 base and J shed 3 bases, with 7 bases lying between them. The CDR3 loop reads CASSLDRNYNEQFF. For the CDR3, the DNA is TGTGCCAGCAGCTTAGACAGAAACTACAATGAGCAGTTCTTC.

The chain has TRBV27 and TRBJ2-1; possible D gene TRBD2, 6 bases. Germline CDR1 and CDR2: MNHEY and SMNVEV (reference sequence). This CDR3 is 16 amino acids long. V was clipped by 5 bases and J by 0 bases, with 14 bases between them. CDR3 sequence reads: CASSPLRGSSYNEQFF. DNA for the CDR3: TGTGCCAGCAGTCCCTTGCGGGGAAGCTCCTACAATGAGCAGTTCTTC.

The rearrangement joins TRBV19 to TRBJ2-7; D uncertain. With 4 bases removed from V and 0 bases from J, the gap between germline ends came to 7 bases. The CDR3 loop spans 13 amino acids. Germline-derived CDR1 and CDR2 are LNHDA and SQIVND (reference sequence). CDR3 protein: CASSSSPSYEQYF. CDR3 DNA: TGTGCCAGTAGTAGCTCTCCCTCCTACGAGCAGTACTTC. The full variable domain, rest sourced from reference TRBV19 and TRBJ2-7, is DGGITQSPKYLFRKEGQNVTLSCEQNLNHDAMYWYRQDPGQGLRLIYYSQIVNDFQKGDIAEGYSVSREKKESFPLTVTSAQKNPTAFYLCASSSSPSYEQYFGPGTRLTVT.

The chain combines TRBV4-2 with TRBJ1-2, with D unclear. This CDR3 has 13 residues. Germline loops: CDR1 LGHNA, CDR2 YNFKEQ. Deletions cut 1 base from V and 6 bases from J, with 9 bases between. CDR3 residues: CASSQGQLNGYTF. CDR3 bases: TGTGCCAGCAGCCAAGGGCAGCTGAATGGCTACACCTTC.

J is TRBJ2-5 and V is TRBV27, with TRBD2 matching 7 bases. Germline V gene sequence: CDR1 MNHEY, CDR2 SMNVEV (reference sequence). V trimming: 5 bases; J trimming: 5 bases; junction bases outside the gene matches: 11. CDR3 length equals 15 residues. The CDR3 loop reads CASSPGSGDGETQYF. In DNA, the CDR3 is TGTGCCAGCAGTCCCGGAAGCGGGGACGGGGAGACCCAGTACTTC.

CDR3 in DNA: TGTGCCACCAGCAGCAGTTTCCGGGGGGGCGGCACAGATACGCAGTATTTT. It encodes CATSSSFRGGGTDTQYF. J is TRBJ2-3 and V is TRBV15; 8 bases are shared with TRBD2. Germline V gives CDR1 LNHNV, CDR2 YYDKDF (reference sequence). The length of the CDR3 is 17 residues. V was pared by 3 bases and J by 1 base, with 9 bases of the junction left unmatched.

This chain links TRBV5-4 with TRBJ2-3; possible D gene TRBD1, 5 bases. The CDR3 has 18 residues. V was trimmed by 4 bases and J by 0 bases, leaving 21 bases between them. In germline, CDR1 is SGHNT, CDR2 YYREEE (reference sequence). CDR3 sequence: CASSDEKGRTSSTDTQYF. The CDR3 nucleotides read TGTGCCAGCAGCGATGAGAAGGGGCGGACGTCTAGCACAGATACGCAGTATTTT. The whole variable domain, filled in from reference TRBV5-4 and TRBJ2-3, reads ETGVTQSPTHLIKTRGQQVTLRCSSQSGHNTVSWYQQALGQGPQFIFQYYREEENGRGNFPPRFSGLQFPNYSSELNVNALELDDSALYLCASSDEKGRTSSTDTQYFGPGTRLTVL.

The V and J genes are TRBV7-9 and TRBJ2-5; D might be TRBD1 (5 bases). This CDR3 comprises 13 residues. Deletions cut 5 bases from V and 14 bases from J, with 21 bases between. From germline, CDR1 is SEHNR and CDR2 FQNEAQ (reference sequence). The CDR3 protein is CASSPQGPQARYF. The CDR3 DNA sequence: TGTGCCAGCAGCCCCCAGGGCCCCCAGGCGCGATACTTC. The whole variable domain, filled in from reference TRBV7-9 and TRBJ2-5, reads DTGVSQNPRHKITKRGQNVTFRCDPISEHNRLYWYRQTLGQGPEFLTYFQNEAQLEKSRLLSDRFSAERPKGSFSTLEIQRTEQGDSAMYLCASSPQGPQARYFGPGTRLLVL.

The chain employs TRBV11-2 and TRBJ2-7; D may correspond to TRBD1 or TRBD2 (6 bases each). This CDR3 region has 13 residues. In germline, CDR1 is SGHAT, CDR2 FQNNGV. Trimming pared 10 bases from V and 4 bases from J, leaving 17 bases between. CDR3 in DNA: TGTGCCACCCACCAAGGGGGGCCTTACGAGCAGTACTTC. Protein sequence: CATHQGGPYEQYF.

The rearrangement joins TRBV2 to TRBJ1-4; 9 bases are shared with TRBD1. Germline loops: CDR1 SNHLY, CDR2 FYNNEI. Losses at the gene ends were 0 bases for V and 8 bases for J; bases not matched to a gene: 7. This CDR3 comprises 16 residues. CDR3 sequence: CASSEADRGYSEKLFF. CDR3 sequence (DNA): TGTGCCAGCAGTGAAGCAGACAGGGGGTATTCGGAAAAACTGTTTTTT.

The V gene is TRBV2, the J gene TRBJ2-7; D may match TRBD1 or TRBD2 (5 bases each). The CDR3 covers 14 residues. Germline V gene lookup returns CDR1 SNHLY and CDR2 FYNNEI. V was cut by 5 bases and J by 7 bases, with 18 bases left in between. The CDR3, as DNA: TGTGCCAGCAGTTCAGGGTCCCGAGGGATTGAGCAGTACTTC. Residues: CASSSGSRGIEQYF.

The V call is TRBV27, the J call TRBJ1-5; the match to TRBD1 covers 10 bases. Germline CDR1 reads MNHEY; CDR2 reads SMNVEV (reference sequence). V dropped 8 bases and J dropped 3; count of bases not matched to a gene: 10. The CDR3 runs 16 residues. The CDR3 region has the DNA TGTGCCAGCGGCCAGTTTGGGACAGGGGCCAATCAGCCCCAGCATTTT. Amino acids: CASGQFGTGANQPQHF.

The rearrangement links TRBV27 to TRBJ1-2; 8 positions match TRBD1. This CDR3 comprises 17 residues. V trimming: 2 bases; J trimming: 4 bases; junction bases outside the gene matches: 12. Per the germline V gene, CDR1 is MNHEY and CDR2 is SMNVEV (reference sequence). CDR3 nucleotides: TGTGCCAGCAGTTTAGTGGGGGCAGGGGGCGAGGGCTATGGCTACACCTTC. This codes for CASSLVGAGGEGYGYTF.

The DNA of the CDR3 is TGTGCCAGCAGCCAATGGGGGAGCTCCTACGAGCAGTACTTC. This codes for CASSQWGSSYEQYF. This sequence joins TRBV16 and TRBJ2-7; D might be TRBD1 or TRBD2, each matching 5 bases. This CDR3 comprises 14 residues. V lost 1 base and J 0 bases, leaving 7 bases between the germline ends. Per the germline V gene, CDR1 is KGHSY and CDR2 is FQNENV.

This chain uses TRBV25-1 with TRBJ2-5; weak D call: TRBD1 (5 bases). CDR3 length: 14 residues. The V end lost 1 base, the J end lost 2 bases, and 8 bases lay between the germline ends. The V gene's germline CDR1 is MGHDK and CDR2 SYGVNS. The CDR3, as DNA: TGTGCCAGCAGTGAATGGACACCGCAAGAGACCCAGTACTTC. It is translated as CASSEWTPQETQYF.

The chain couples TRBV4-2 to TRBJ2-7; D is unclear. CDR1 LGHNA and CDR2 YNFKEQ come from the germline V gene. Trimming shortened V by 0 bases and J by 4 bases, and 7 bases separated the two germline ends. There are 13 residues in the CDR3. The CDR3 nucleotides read TGTGCCAGCAGCCAAGAAGACCTTTACGAGCAGTACTTC. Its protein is CASSQEDLYEQYF.

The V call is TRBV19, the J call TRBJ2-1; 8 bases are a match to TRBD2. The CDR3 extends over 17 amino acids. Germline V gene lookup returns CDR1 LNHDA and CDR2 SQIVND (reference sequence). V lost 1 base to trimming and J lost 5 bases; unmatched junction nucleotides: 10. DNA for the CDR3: TGTGCCAGTAGTATAGCCCCAGCGGGAGCCCACCACAATGAGCAGTTCTTC. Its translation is CASSIAPAGAHHNEQFF.

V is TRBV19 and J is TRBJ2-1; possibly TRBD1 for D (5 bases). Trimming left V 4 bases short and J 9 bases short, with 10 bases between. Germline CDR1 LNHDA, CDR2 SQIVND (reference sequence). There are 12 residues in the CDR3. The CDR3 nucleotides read TGTGCCAGTAGTAAGGGGTACGCTGAGCAGTTCTTC. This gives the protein CASSKGYAEQFF.

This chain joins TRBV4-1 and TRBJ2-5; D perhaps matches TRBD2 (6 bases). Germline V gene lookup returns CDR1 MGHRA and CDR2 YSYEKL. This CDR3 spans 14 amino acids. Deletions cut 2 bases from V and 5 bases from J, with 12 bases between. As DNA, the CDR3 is TGCGCCAGCAGCCAATTGGCGGCGGGGGAGACCCAGTACTTC. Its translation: CASSQLAAGETQYF.